The entry below gives a single T cell receptor beta chain sequence along with its context. Its antigen remains unknown. Time point indicated: pre-sensitization, week 0. Regarding treatment: therapeutic diphenylcyclopropenone sensitization with weekly scalp DPC. During construction of the library, unique molecular identifiers were attached to individual cDNA molecules for quantitative, reproducible TCR counting. One entry per CDR3 protein, called by TCRdb with MiXCR from the RACE reads. The sample includes more than 150,000 distinct CDR3 sequences, almost 30% of them seen just once. These data originate in a study of human T cells and chemical hapten exposure. About the study: Upper-back patches of 0.01% DPC were read at 6 days. Alopecia areata, totalis or universalis affected patients who were mostly female.

General study points: Donor immune responses may differ from healthy people's, since all donors had alopecia.

The V end was cut by 3 bases, the J end by 8 bases, with 10 bases between. The CDR3 consists of 13 residues. Germline values: CDR1 MDHEN, CDR2 SYDVKM. The sample consisted of whole blood, taken in connection with sensitization to the hapten diphenylcyclopropenone (DPC). This TCR was recovered from a woman aged 25 to 39 with alopecia areata. Some clones in this sample may be carry-over from other donors' samples. The chain recombines TRBV28 with TRBJ1-4; D unclear. This CDR3 is CASSFSGVEKLFF. CDR3 DNA: TGTGCCAGCAGTTTTAGCGGGGTAGAAAAACTGTTTTTT.